Listed here are 15 T cell receptor beta chains from one sample, sequenced in a study of blood T cell repertoires in COVID-19. Assay: immunoSEQ multiplex PCR; the TCRdb copy retains only in-frame clones and omits some. The table includes about 200,000 clones, 89% detected once. Sequencing was carried out using PBMCs or T cells enriched from blood (not recorded which). These receptor sequences come from a woman aged 18-29 years who had recovered from COVID-19.

This rearrangement joins TRBV9 to TRBJ1-5; a possible D gene is TRBD1 (6 bases). Germline CDR1 and CDR2: SGDLS and YYNGEE. The CDR3 spans 15 residues. Between the trimmed V and J ends, which lost 4 bases and 4 bases, there was a span of 15 bases. The CDR3 protein is CASSPQGGWNQPQHF. In DNA form, the CDR3 reads TGTGCCAGCAGCCCACAGGGCGGCTGGAATCAGCCCCAGCATTTT.

The chain uses TRBV10-2 and TRBJ1-6; D is unresolved. Germline CDR1 WSHSY, CDR2 SAAADI. Deletions cut 2 bases from V and 14 bases from J, with 7 bases between. This CDR3 spans 11 amino acids. This CDR3 reads CASSEVDTLHF. CDR3 bases: TGCGCCAGCAGTGAGGTCGACACCCTCCACTTT.

This clone was observed a few times. The chain links TRBV7-9 to TRBJ2-2; tentatively, D is TRBD1 (6 bases). Between the trimmed V and J ends, which lost 3 bases and 6 bases, there was a span of 8 bases. Per germline, CDR1 SEHNR and CDR2 FQNEAQ (reference sequence). This CDR3 comprises 13 residues. The CDR3 region has the DNA TGTGCCAGCAGCTTGGGGGCGTCCGGGGAGCTGTTTTTT. Amino acids: CASSLGASGELFF.

V gene TRBV4-2 combines with J gene TRBJ1-2; a possible D gene is TRBD1 (6 bases). The germline CDR1 and CDR2 sequences are LGHNA and YNFKEQ. The length of the CDR3 is 15 residues. With 1 base removed from V and 2 bases from J, the gap between germline ends came to 11 bases. CDR3 sequence: CASSQVFGTNYGYTF. In DNA, the CDR3 is TGTGCCAGCAGCCAAGTTTTCGGGACAAACTATGGCTACACCTTC.

The chain carries TRBV7-2 and TRBJ2-5, with 12 bases identical to TRBD2. This CDR3 is built from 17 residues. Germline CDR1 SGHTA, CDR2 FQGNSA. V lost 4 bases and J lost 2; bases outside the gene matches: 8. CDR3 nucleotide sequence: TGTGCCAGCAGCTCGCAGCTTCTAGCGGGGGGGCAAGAGACCCAGTACTTC. Amino acid sequence: CASSSQLLAGGQETQYF.

This chain joins TRBV10-2 and TRBJ1-2; TRBD1 agrees at 8 bases. The CDR3 is 13 amino acids. Per the germline V gene, CDR1 is WSHSY and CDR2 is SAAADI. Trimming took 6 bases from V and 4 from J; bases not matched to a gene: 4. In DNA form, the CDR3 reads TGCGCCAGCAGGGACAGGGATGGCTATGGCTACACCTTC. It yields the protein CASRDRDGYGYTF.

The rearrangement links TRBV19 to TRBJ2-7, with D possibly being TRBD2 (6 bases). The germline V gene has CDR1 LNHDA and CDR2 SQIVND (reference sequence). This CDR3 is built from 22 residues. V shed 5 bases and J shed 3 bases, with 38 bases lying between them. Here the CDR3 reads CASSPTLDDCRAGKTENYEQYF. The DNA for the CDR3 is TGTGCCAGTAGTCCTACCCTGGATGATTGCAGGGCGGGGAAAACGGAAAACTACGAGCAGTACTTC.

The V and J genes are TRBV7-2 and TRBJ2-5; 8 bases are shared with TRBD1. V was clipped by 3 bases and J by 4 bases; unmatched bases: 10. Germline V gene lookup returns CDR1 SGHTA and CDR2 FQGNSA. The CDR3 has 16 amino acids. The CDR3 spells CASSFSRQGWGETQYF. CDR3 in DNA: TGTGCCAGCAGCTTCTCTCGACAGGGGTGGGGAGAGACCCAGTACTTC.

In its sample, this clone was seen once. V gene TRBV14 combines with J gene TRBJ2-7; possibly TRBD1 for D (5 bases). This CDR3 comprises 14 residues. The ends were cut back, 4 bases at V and 0 bases at J, with 10 bases in the middle. CDR1 SGHDN and CDR2 FVKESK come from the germline V gene. The CDR3 loop reads CASSPSDTSYEQYF. For the CDR3, the DNA is TGTGCCAGCAGCCCTTCGGACACCTCCTACGAGCAGTACTTC.

This chain uses TRBV9 with TRBJ1-2; tentative D call: TRBD1 (6 bases). CDR1 and CDR2 from the germline V gene are SGDLS and YYNGEE. The CDR3 is 18 amino acids. V lost 4 bases and J 1 base, leaving 23 bases between the germline ends. Here the CDR3 DNA reads TGTGCCAGCAGCAACAGGGCAGAGACGGAACGGAATAACTATGGCTACACCTTC. This sequence encodes CASSNRAETERNNYGYTF.

The rearrangement joins TRBV5-6 to TRBJ1-2; 8 bases fit TRBD1. Germline V gives CDR1 SGHDT, CDR2 YYEEEE. The V gene end was trimmed by 2 bases and the J gene end by 7 bases; junction bases not matched to a gene: 10. The CDR3 runs to 15 residues. CDR3 in DNA: TGTGCCAGCAGCTTACCCAAACCAGGGGGCGTTGGCTACACCTTC. Translating it yields CASSLPKPGGVGYTF.

This clone was picked up a small number of times. The chain employs TRBV18 and TRBJ1-1; D is unresolved. CDR1 and CDR2 from the germline V gene are KGHSH and LQKENI. This CDR3 spans 13 amino acids. The CDR3 nucleotides read TGTGCATCCCGGGAGGAGCAGAACACTGAAGCTTTCTTT. Encoded protein: CASREEQNTEAFF.

The chain combines TRBV15 with TRBJ1-5; D gene unclear. Trimming removed 3 bases from V and 0 bases from J, with 9 bases in between. The CDR3 runs 15 residues. Germline loops: CDR1 LNHNV, CDR2 YYDKDF (reference sequence). Here the CDR3 reads CATSRRGNSNQPQHF. The DNA for the CDR3 is TGTGCCACCAGCAGGCGCGGGAATAGCAATCAGCCCCAGCATTTT.

The gene calls are TRBV27 and TRBJ2-2; 7 bases map to TRBD1. In germline, CDR1 is MNHEY, CDR2 SMNVEV (reference sequence). The CDR3 consists of 16 residues. Losses at the gene ends were 8 bases for V and 3 bases for J; bases not matched to a gene: 12. This CDR3 reads CASSTLSQGHTGELFF. The CDR3, as DNA: TGTGCCAGCTCTACTCTCTCACAGGGGCACACCGGGGAGCTGTTTTTT.

This chain connects TRBV7-9 to TRBJ2-1; perhaps TRBD1 as D (6 bases). The V end was cut by 5 bases, the J end by 8 bases, with 16 bases between. The CDR3 contains 14 residues. Germline V gene lookup returns CDR1 SEHNR and CDR2 FQNEAQ (reference sequence). In DNA, the CDR3 is TGTGCCAGCAGCCGCCAAGGGGGTAACTATGAGCAGTTCTTC. Its translation is CASSRQGGNYEQFF.